A selection of T cell receptor beta chains follows, all from one sample in a study of T cells in Graves' hyperthyroidism and ophthalmopathy. TCRdb re-called the multiplex PCR reads through MiXCR, storing one row per CDR3 protein. The sample holds about 300,000 distinct CDR3 sequences, more than 10% seen once. Sequences were obtained from blood. These receptors all stem from a young woman with Graves' hyperthyroidism that later progressed to Graves' ophthalmopathy. Each CDR3 is given with its conserved first and last residue. Size is stated for part of the rows, as once, few or many counts, or as a class when the clone is expanded.

clone_size v_call cdr3_aa
many TRBV27 CASSLYSRDSYEQYF
once TRBV20-1 CSASHRVGADTQYF
. TRBV4-1 CASSRLAGSGNEQFF
many TRBV6-1 CASILTRGWKQTQYF
many TRBV19 CASSKEGALNTGELFF
many TRBV20-1 CSAPETASGRNEQFF
many TRBV18 CASSDSAGGNQPQHF
. TRBV20-1 CSAISADTQYF
many TRBV30 CAWSRPAGNTIYF
many TRBV30 CAWSWREFETQYF
many TRBV12-3/TRBV12-4 CASTLGHPGGELFF
few TRBV19 CASSSRLDRGNLDYEQYF
many TRBV11-2 CASRFRDRRPGANVLTF
many TRBV9 CASSFGTSGNNEQFF
many TRBV5-1 CASSLAPTGDVTDTQYF
. TRBV6-1 CASSLAGGDCEQYF